This TCR beta chain was captured by sequencing in a study of cytomegalovirus exposure and HLA in healthy donors. Clones were read by immunoSEQ multiplex PCR, and TCRdb kept only the in-frame ones, dropping some. The table includes 250,000 to 400,000 clones, roughly 90% detected once. Trimming cost V 6 bases and J 2 bases; bases outside gene matches: 9. Germline loops: CDR1 LNHDA, CDR2 SQIVND (reference sequence). The CDR3 totals 15 residues. The V call is TRBV19, the J call TRBJ1-2; 7 positions match TRBD1. The receptor comes from a man younger than 40 in good health and CMV-seronegative. Source material: PBMCs. CDR3 sequence: CASRKQGTENYGYTF. DNA of the CDR3: TGTGCCAGTAGGAAACAGGGGACGGAAAACTATGGCTACACCTTC. Combining the CDR3 with reference TRBV19 and TRBJ1-2 gives the whole variable domain DGGITQSPKYLFRKEGQNVTLSCEQNLNHDAMYWYRQDPGQGLRLIYYSQIVNDFQKGDIAEGYSVSREKKESFPLTVTSAQKNPTAFYLCASRKQGTENYGYTFGSGTRLTVV.